These T cell receptor beta chains were read from a single sample in a study of regulatory T cells in long-lasting Graves disease. In TCRdb, the multiplex PCR reads were re-called with MiXCR into one record per CDR3 protein. The table lists 350,000 to 450,000 distinct CDR3 sequences, less than 25% of them singletons. The source was peripheral blood mononuclear cells (PBMCs), collected when the disease was refractory, from a patient treated with antithyroid drugs. These receptors all come from a female donor with Graves disease. Each CDR3 is given without its conserved first and last residue.

J: TRBJ2-5
V: TRBV6-1
CDR3: ASSLAGSLGTQY

J: TRBJ2-2
V: TRBV2
CDR3: ASSYGSYAGELF

J: TRBJ2-7
V: TRBV6-1
CDR3: ASHTSPYYEQY

J: TRBJ1-6
V: TRBV3-1
CDR3: ASSHTGPLNSPLH

J: TRBJ1-5
V: TRBV12-3/TRBV12-4
CDR3: ASSPGLGSNQPQH

J: TRBJ2-5
V: TRBV6-2/TRBV6-3
CDR3: ASRDRGAPGETQY

J: TRBJ1-5
V: TRBV6-1
CDR3: ASSQDRGNYQPQH

J: TRBJ1-1
V: TRBV30
CDR3: AWSVDTEAF

J: TRBJ1-4
V: TRBV7-9
CDR3: ASSSDRPSNEKLF

J: TRBJ1-2
V: TRBV20-1
CDR3: SARDATGAPYGYT

J: TRBJ1-5
V: TRBV3-1
CDR3: ASSQGAGLRKGEPQH

J: TRBJ1-1
V: TRBV19
CDR3: ASTTRPGNTEAF

J: TRBJ2-5
V: TRBV7-2
CDR3: ASGLGLLETQY

J: TRBJ2-3
V: TRBV29-1
CDR3: SVEEGAVDTQY

J: TRBJ2-7
V: TRBV7-3
CDR3: ASSQHPGRYYEQY

J: TRBJ2-7
V: TRBV12-5
CDR3: ASGLATRGYEQY

J: TRBJ1-1
V: TRBV6-1
CDR3: ASRSGGQGTEAF

J: TRBJ1-1
V: TRBV20-1
CDR3: SARDPSLGNTEAF

J: TRBJ1-1
V: TRBV7-9
CDR3: ASSLEGGRAF

J: TRBJ2-1
V: TRBV2
CDR3: ASKDRAGDNEQF

J: TRBJ2-5
V: TRBV7-9
CDR3: ASSPGPLLGETQY

J: TRBJ2-6
V: TRBV6-1
CDR3: ASTPTGTGANVLT

J: TRBJ2-2
V: TRBV15
CDR3: ATSRDPAVGELF

J: TRBJ2-2
V: TRBV6-1
CDR3: ASTSASWLF

J: TRBJ2-7
V: TRBV3-1
CDR3: ASSQDLSSYEQY

J: TRBJ1-1
V: TRBV19
CDR3: ASSTPGQAKTEAF

J: TRBJ2-7
V: TRBV11-1
CDR3: ASSLARGQGTYEQY

J: TRBJ2-5
V: TRBV28
CDR3: ASSFQGQGETQY

J: TRBJ2-2
V: TRBV7-9
CDR3: ASSRVQGNTGELF

J: TRBJ2-7
V: TRBV7-2
CDR3: ASRLTLAGGYTYEQY

J: TRBJ2-5
V: TRBV7-7
CDR3: ASSLTLGETQY

J: TRBJ2-7
V: TRBV4-3
CDR3: ASSQEPGSYEQY

J: TRBJ2-7
V: TRBV25-1
CDR3: ASSDRTSPIYEQY

J: TRBJ1-1
V: TRBV29-1
CDR3: TVTGLGDTEAF

J: TRBJ1-2
V: TRBV2
CDR3: ASIGDGYT

J: TRBJ1-4
V: TRBV29-1
CDR3: SVGDRVDEKLF

J: TRBJ1-1
V: TRBV6-1
CDR3: ASSKQPVGNTEAF

J: TRBJ2-6
V: TRBV10-3
CDR3: AIRPGLASGANVLT

J: TRBJ2-7
V: TRBV12-3/TRBV12-4
CDR3: ASSPFQGQTSEQY

J: TRBJ2-5
V: TRBV7-9
CDR3: ASSTSQGPSAETQY

J: TRBJ2-4
V: TRBV7-2
CDR3: ASSLAFGFPTKNIQY

J: TRBJ2-1
V: TRBV19
CDR3: ASKTSASGSNEQF

J: TRBJ2-1
V: TRBV7-9
CDR3: ASSSRTSLNEQF

J: TRBJ2-4
V: TRBV20-1
CDR3: SATPAGENIQY

J: TRBJ2-5
V: TRBV5-1
CDR3: ASSLGQGGPETQY

J: TRBJ1-2
V: TRBV11-2
CDR3: ASSFVDEYGYT

J: TRBJ2-1
V: TRBV11-2
CDR3: ASSFIFSSYNEQF

J: TRBJ2-5
V: TRBV19
CDR3: ASRIQGTETQY

J: TRBJ2-2
V: TRBV7-2
CDR3: ASSLSLGTGSTGELF

J: TRBJ2-5
V: TRBV7-2
CDR3: ASSSVRGETQY

J: TRBJ2-7
V: TRBV28
CDR3: ASSSRTSGSFGPEQY

J: TRBJ2-5
V: TRBV3-1
CDR3: ASSQDGTRQETQY

J: TRBJ1-1
V: TRBV14
CDR3: ASSLLSSNPAF

J: TRBJ1-1
V: TRBV30
CDR3: AWSEARAF

J: TRBJ2-7
V: TRBV28
CDR3: ASSWGTNSYEQY